These 20 T cell receptor beta chains share one sample of origin, sequenced in a study of shared clonotypes between healthy human individuals. It was CD45RO-negative cells, positively selected for CCR7, that made up naive CD8 cells, with terminally differentiated effector memory CD45RA+ cells excluded. Clones were read by immunoSEQ multiplex PCR, and TCRdb kept only the in-frame ones, dropping some. The sample records 550,000 to 650,000 clones, about 96% being singletons. Material for sequencing was naive CD8+ T cells sorted from blood. Receptors were obtained from a woman aged 25 to 45 in good health.

For this clone: At the DNA level, this CDR3 is encoded by other sequences in the same sample as well. The chain is built from TRBV5-4 and TRBJ2-3; D gene unclear. This CDR3 comprises 11 residues. Trimming took 3 bases from V and 6 from J, leaving 5 bases between them. Per germline, CDR1 SGHNT and CDR2 YYREEE (reference sequence). The CDR3 sequence: CASSSVDTQYF. In DNA, the CDR3 is TGTGCCAGCAGCTCAGTTGATACGCAGTATTTT.

This clone was seen a few times. Mismatch with germline at one junction end may stem from a read error. This chain uses TRBV19 with TRBJ1-5, with D hard to call. CDR3 length equals 14 residues. Germline V gene sequence: CDR1 LNHDA, CDR2 SQIVND (reference sequence). This chain's CDR3 is CASCIRDSNQPQHF. In DNA, the CDR3 is TGTGCCAGTTGTATACGGGATAGCAATCAGCCCCAGCATTTT. Together with reference TRBV19 and TRBJ1-5, the CDR3 gives the full variable domain: DGGITQSPKYLFRKEGQNVTLSCEQNLNHDAMYWYRQDPGQGLRLIYYSQIVNDFQKGDIAEGYSVSREKKESFPLTVTSAQKNPTAFYLCASCIRDSNQPQHFGDGTRLSIL.

The rearrangement joins TRBV29-1 to TRBJ2-7; no firm D call. The CDR3 is made up of 12 amino acids. Germline loops: CDR1 SQVTM, CDR2 ANQGSEA. The V end was cut by 6 bases, the J end by 2 bases, with 11 bases between. In DNA form, the CDR3 reads TGCAGCGTCCTGGAACATACCTACGAGCAGTACTTC. This translates into CSVLEHTYEQYF.

V is TRBV27 and J is TRBJ2-3; a possible D gene is TRBD1 (5 bases). The CDR3 loop spans 14 amino acids. Germline V gene data show CDR1 as MNHEY and CDR2 as SMNVEV (reference sequence). V lost 6 bases, J lost 4 bases, and 14 bases lay in between. CDR3 loop: CASRPDIVADTQYF. DNA for the CDR3: TGTGCCAGCAGGCCGGACATCGTCGCAGATACGCAGTATTTT.

This chain joins TRBV20-1 and TRBJ2-1, with no clear D. Germline CDR1 DFQATT, CDR2 SNEGSKA (reference sequence). V lost 6 bases to trimming and J lost 10 bases, with 13 bases between them. The CDR3 consists of 11 residues. The CDR3 bases are TGCAGTGCCTCTGTGGGGTTCGAGCAGTTCTTC. Its translation: CSASVGFEQFF.

The V and J genes are TRBV7-9 and TRBJ1-5, with D unresolved. V was trimmed by 5 bases and J by 6 bases, leaving 8 bases between them. In germline, CDR1 is SEHNR, CDR2 FQNEAQ (reference sequence). The CDR3 totals 12 residues. CDR3 in amino acids: CASSPGSQPQHF. CDR3 nucleotides: TGTGCCAGCAGCCCCGGAAGTCAGCCCCAGCATTTT.

This clone has only one observation. The J gene is TRBJ2-7, the V gene TRBV5-5; the D gene is possibly TRBD1 (5 bases). The CDR3 spans 15 residues. The V gene's germline CDR1 is SGHKS and CDR2 YYEKEE (reference sequence). V was pared by 0 bases and J by 6 bases, with 16 bases between. In DNA, the CDR3 is TGTGCCAGCAGCTTGGAGAACGTGGGGCCGGCCGAGCAGTACTTC. Protein: CASSLENVGPAEQYF.

The gene calls are TRBV28 and TRBJ2-7; perhaps TRBD2 as D (6 bases). CDR3 length equals 14 residues. Germline V CDR1 and CDR2: MDHEN, SYDVKM. Trimming cost V 5 bases and J 9 bases, with 20 bases left between them. The CDR3 bases are TGTGCCAGCAGTCCGACAATACTGGCGGGGTGGCAGTACTTC. Translation: CASSPTILAGWQYF. The full variable domain, in which reference TRBV28 and TRBJ2-7 provide the parts outside the CDR3, is DVKVTQSSRYLVKRTGEKVFLECVQDMDHENMFWYRQDPGLGLRLIYFSYDVKMKEKGDIPEGYSVSREKKERFSLILESASTNQTSMYLCASSPTILAGWQYFGPGTRLTVT.

This clone appeared once. V usage is TRBV5-1 and J usage is TRBJ2-2; unclear D gene. The CDR3 loop spans 12 amino acids. Germline CDR1 SGHRS, CDR2 YFSETQ. The V end lost 0 bases, the J end lost 6 bases, and 3 bases lay between the germline ends. The CDR3 DNA is TGCGCCAGCAGCTTGGAGGCCGGGGAGCTGTTTTTT. Its translation: CASSLEAGELFF.

This clone was detected once. The rearrangement uses TRBV27 and TRBJ2-1, with 11 bases identical to TRBD2. V shed 8 bases, J shed 4 bases, and the junction held 4 bases outside the gene matches. CDR3 length equals 14 residues. The germline V gene encodes CDR1 MNHEY and CDR2 SMNVEV (reference sequence). This CDR3 is CASGTSGRYNEQFF. The CDR3 coding sequence is TGTGCCAGCGGGACTAGCGGCAGATACAATGAGCAGTTCTTC.

The V gene is TRBV5-6, the J gene TRBJ2-7; a possible D gene is TRBD2 (5 bases). The CDR3 has 14 residues. Trimming left V 2 bases short and J 1 base short, with 10 bases between. Germline lookup yields CDR1 SGHDT and CDR2 YYEEEE. In DNA form, the CDR3 reads TGTGCCAGCAGCTTCGCGGGCTCTTCCTACGAGCAGTACTTC. It encodes CASSFAGSSYEQYF.

The gene calls are TRBV28 and TRBJ1-4; TRBD1 matches at 9 bases. The CDR3 contains 14 residues. V shed 6 bases, J shed 8 bases, and the junction held 7 bases outside the gene matches. Germline V gene sequence: CDR1 MDHEN, CDR2 SYDVKM. CDR3 coding DNA: TGTGCCAGCAGCTACGACAGGGGGGGGGAAAAACTGTTTTTT. Amino acid sequence: CASSYDRGGEKLFF.

The V and J genes are TRBV7-9 and TRBJ2-7, with D perhaps TRBD2 (5 bases). The V gene lost 5 bases and the J gene lost 6 bases, with 20 bases spanning the gap. Germline CDR1 is SEHNR and CDR2 is FQNEAQ (reference sequence). The CDR3 contains 15 residues. In DNA, the CDR3 is TGTGCCAGCAGCCGAGCGGAGGATACGGCGCTCGAGCAGTACTTC. It yields the protein CASSRAEDTALEQYF.

Details on this clone: The sample has other DNA sequences that encode this CDR3 too. CDR3 loop: CASSLRGGGNGYTF. The CDR3 bases are TGTGCCAGCAGTTTAAGGGGGGGAGGCAATGGCTACACCTTC. The chain employs TRBV28 and TRBJ1-2; D might be TRBD1 (6 bases). The V end lost 2 bases, the J end lost 6 bases, and 13 bases lay between the germline ends. Germline-derived CDR1 and CDR2 are MDHEN and SYDVKM. This CDR3 contains 14 residues.

The genes are TRBV28 and TRBJ2-1; D may match TRBD1 or TRBD2 (6 bases each). Germline V gene sequence: CDR1 MDHEN, CDR2 SYDVKM. The CDR3 has 12 amino acids. V gave up 3 bases and J gave up 11 bases, with 11 bases separating them. The DNA of the CDR3 is TGTGCCAGCAGTTTTAGGGGGGAGAAGCAGTTCTTC. Protein: CASSFRGEKQFF. Full variable domain (outside the CDR3, taken from reference TRBV28 and TRBJ2-1): DVKVTQSSRYLVKRTGEKVFLECVQDMDHENMFWYRQDPGLGLRLIYFSYDVKMKEKGDIPEGYSVSREKKERFSLILESASTNQTSMYLCASSFRGEKQFFGPGTRLTVL.

The chain couples TRBV19 to TRBJ1-6; D is undetermined. CDR3 length: 17 amino acids. Trimming removed 5 bases from V and 13 bases from J, with 27 bases in between. The V gene's germline CDR1 is LNHDA and CDR2 SQIVND (reference sequence). CDR3 loop: CASSFSSYVAAEAPLHF. The CDR3 DNA sequence: TGTGCCAGTAGTTTTTCGTCTTACGTAGCAGCGGAGGCGCCCCTCCACTTT. The full variable domain, completed using reference TRBV19 and TRBJ1-6, is DGGITQSPKYLFRKEGQNVTLSCEQNLNHDAMYWYRQDPGQGLRLIYYSQIVNDFQKGDIAEGYSVSREKKESFPLTVTSAQKNPTAFYLCASSFSSYVAAEAPLHFGNGTRLTVT.

This clone was observed a single time. The same CDR3 can be traced to other DNA sequences in this sample. The J gene is TRBJ2-5, the V gene TRBV6-5, with 9 bases identical to TRBD1. The CDR3 extends over 14 amino acids. The J segment lost 4 bases and the V segment lost 2 bases, leaving 2 bases of the junction unmatched. Germline-derived CDR1 and CDR2 are MNHEY and SVGAGI. CDR3 in amino acids: CASSYTGQGETQYF. In DNA form, the CDR3 reads TGTGCCAGCAGTTACACGGGACAGGGAGAGACCCAGTACTTC.

V usage is TRBV27 and J usage is TRBJ1-1; D is ambiguous. V was cut by 3 bases and J by 5 bases, with 16 bases left in between. Germline-derived CDR1 and CDR2 are MNHEY and SMNVEV (reference sequence). There are 15 residues in the CDR3. CDR3 nucleotides: TGTGCCAGCAGTTTGTACCGAGGCTTGGAAACTGAAGCTTTCTTT. Translation: CASSLYRGLETEAFF.

V usage is TRBV14 and J usage is TRBJ2-1; D uncertain. Trimming shortened V by 1 base and J by 3 bases, and 16 bases separated the two germline ends. CDR1 is SGHDN, CDR2 FVKESK, per germline. This CDR3 contains 17 residues. The DNA of the CDR3 is TGTGCCAGCAGCCAAGGGCCCGACTCGTGGGGCTACAATGAGCAGTTCTTC. Translation gives CASSQGPDSWGYNEQFF.

The genes are TRBV6-1 and TRBJ2-7; D is undetermined. The CDR3 spans 15 residues. Trimming cost V 6 bases and J 0 bases, with 15 bases left between them. Germline V CDR1 and CDR2: MNHNS, SASEGT. The CDR3 DNA follows: TGTGCCAGCAGGGAAACTTATCTTAGCTCCTACGAGCAGTACTTC. This codes for CASRETYLSSYEQYF.